A selection of T cell receptor beta chains follows, all from one sample in a study of human T cells and chemical hapten exposure. TCRdb re-analysed the RACE reads in MiXCR, keeping a single row per CDR3 protein. The repertoire consists of about 92,000 distinct CDR3 sequences, with 9.6% occurring once and the leading ten covering 3.6%. This material consisted of whole blood, taken in connection with sensitization to the hapten diphenylcyclopropenone (DPC). All receptors come from a woman in her 40s with alopecia areata. Some clones in this sample may be carry-over from other donors' samples. Both conserved end residues are part of each CDR3. Each record gives: V gene, D gene, clone size, J gene, CDR3 protein, CDR3 DNA. D genes are given only for firm matches. Some rows mark clone size as missing; the rest say once, few, many or name a class of expanded clone.

TRBV18,.,few,TRBJ2-3,CASSPRDTQYF,TGTGCCAGCTCACCTAGGGATACGCAGTATTTT
TRBV5-1,.,many,TRBJ1-5,CASSLEGFTHQPQHF,TGCGCCAGCAGCTTGGAGGGGTTCACCCATCAGCCCCAGCATTTT
TRBV9,TRBD1,many,TRBJ1-4,CASSEGDRVNEKLFF,TGTGCCAGCAGCGAAGGGGACAGGGTAAATGAAAAACTGTTTTTT
TRBV30,.,few,TRBJ2-3,CAWRDTDTQYF,TGTGCCTGGAGGGACACAGATACGCAGTATTTT
TRBV11-2,.,many,TRBJ2-1,CATEPTLARLNEQFF,TGTGCCACCGAGCCGACTTTGGCGAGACTGAATGAGCAGTTCTTC
TRBV19,TRBD2,few,TRBJ2-1,CASSRWEGLAEEQFF,TGTGCCAGTAGTCGGTGGGAGGGACTAGCGGAAGAGCAGTTCTTC
TRBV12-3/TRBV12-4,.,many,TRBJ2-3,CASSPEALAFLPDTQYF,TGTGCCAGCAGTCCCGAGGCGTTAGCGTTTCTCCCAGATACGCAGTATTTT
TRBV19,.,few,TRBJ2-2,CASSRRPNTGELFF,TGTGCCAGTAGTAGGCGTCCCAACACCGGGGAGCTGTTTTTT
TRBV18,.,.,TRBJ2-2,CASSPMNTGELFF,TGTGCCAGCTCACCAATGAACACCGGGGAGCTGTTTTTT
TRBV5-4,.,few,TRBJ2-4,CASSWTGRAENIQYF,TGTGCCAGCAGCTGGACAGGGAGGGCCGAAAACATTCAGTACTTC
TRBV18,TRBD1,.,TRBJ1-6,CASSPRDSHSSPLHF,TGTGCCAGCTCACCAAGGGACAGCCACAGTTCACCCCTCCACTTT
TRBV29-1,.,few,TRBJ1-4,CSVAFSGEKLFF,TGCAGCGTTGCCTTTTCGGGGGAAAAACTGTTTTTT
TRBV28,.,many,TRBJ2-3,CATYFGFTDTQYF,TGTGCCACTTATTTCGGCTTCACAGATACGCAGTATTTT
TRBV6-1,TRBD1,many,TRBJ1-5,CASSDGTGARNQPQHF,TGTGCCAGCAGTGACGGGACAGGGGCCCGCAATCAGCCCCAGCATTTT
TRBV12-3/TRBV12-4,.,.,TRBJ2-1,CASRTGGGEQFF,TGTGCCAGCAGGACTGGGGGTGGCGAGCAGTTCTTC
TRBV20-1,TRBD1,many,TRBJ2-7,CSAHEGAASSYEQYF,TGCAGTGCTCACGAGGGGGCGGCTAGCTCCTACGAGCAGTACTTC
TRBV29-1,TRBD1,many,TRBJ2-3,CSVEDPRGPVTDTQYF,TGCAGCGTTGAAGATCCCAGGGGGCCTGTGACAGATACGCAGTATTTT
TRBV7-3,.,many,TRBJ1-1,CASSLDTGTMAFF,TGTGCCAGCAGCTTAGACACCGGGACAATGGCTTTCTTT
TRBV6-2/TRBV6-3,.,.,TRBJ1-5,CASSYSIHDGIQPQHF,TGTGCCAGCAGTTACTCCATCCACGACGGGATTCAGCCCCAGCATTTT
TRBV6-2/TRBV6-3,.,many,TRBJ2-3,CASSYSRRDFDAPDTQYF,TGTGCCAGCAGTTACTCGAGGCGGGACTTTGATGCACCAGATACGCAGTATTTT
TRBV19,.,many,TRBJ2-3,CASSIGGGTDTQYF,TGTGCCAGTAGTATCGGCGGAGGGACAGATACGCAGTATTTT
TRBV6-2/TRBV6-3,.,many,TRBJ2-4,CASTSGEIAKNIQYF,TGTGCCAGCACTAGTGGGGAGATAGCCAAAAACATTCAGTACTTC
TRBV5-4,TRBD1,.,TRBJ2-4,CASSMDRSLAKNIQYF,TGTGCCAGCAGCATGGACAGGTCCTTAGCCAAAAACATTCAGTACTTC
TRBV29-1,.,few,TRBJ2-5,CSVEGTGVDQYF,TGCAGCGTTGAAGGGACGGGAGTAGACCAGTACTTC
TRBV19,.,.,TRBJ2-6,CASRQAGDSGTGANVLTF,TGTGCCAGCAGACAGGCAGGGGATTCTGGCACTGGGGCCAACGTCCTGACTTTC